The rows below give T cell receptor beta chains drawn from one sample of a study of human T cells and chemical hapten exposure. A single record per CDR3 protein comes from TCRdb applying MiXCR to the RACE reads. The repertoire holds approximately 97,000 distinct CDR3 sequences, with roughly 11% as singletons. The material was whole blood, obtained in connection with sensitization to the hapten diphenylcyclopropenone (DPC). These receptors all come from a woman in her forties with alopecia areata. Some clones in this sample may be carry-over from other donors' samples. CDR3s include the opening cysteine and the closing phenylalanine or tryptophan. A D gene is named only where the DNA matches it firmly. Rows may omit the clone size; those that give it use once, few, many or a size class.

clone_size,v_call,j_call,d_call,cdr3_nt,cdr3_aa
NA,TRBV7-9,TRBJ1-4,NA,TGTGCCAGCAGCTTCCGGACGGCAGAAAAACTGTTTTTT,CASSFRTAEKLFF
few,TRBV20-1,TRBJ2-7,TRBD1,TGCAGTGCTAGGGGTACAGGGGTCCACGAGCAGTACTTC,CSARGTGVHEQYF
once,TRBV7-2,TRBJ2-5,TRBD1,TGTGCCAGCAGCCCCCAGACGGGACAGGCGGAGACCCAGTACTTC,CASSPQTGQAETQYF
few,TRBV6-5,TRBJ1-3,NA,TGTGCCAGCAGTTGGAGCGGACAGACCAACTCTGGAAACACCATATATTTT,CASSWSGQTNSGNTIYF
NA,TRBV27,TRBJ1-6,NA,TGTGCCAGCAGTGACAGTCAGGGGAGCTCCTACAATTCACCCCTCCACTTT,CASSDSQGSSYNSPLHF
NA,TRBV7-2,TRBJ1-1,NA,TGTGCCAGCAGCCGGTCGGACACTGAAGCTTTCTTT,CASSRSDTEAFF
NA,TRBV7-3,TRBJ1-1,NA,TGTGCCAGCAGCAGAAGGGGGTCGAACACTGAAGCTTTCTTT,CASSRRGSNTEAFF
many,TRBV4-1,TRBJ2-4,NA,TGCGCCAGCAGCCAAGATGACGGAACAGCCAAAAACATTCAGTACTTC,CASSQDDGTAKNIQYF
many,TRBV21-1,TRBJ1-2,NA,TGTGCCAGCAGCAAATTACCACTGAGTTTC,CASSKLPLSF
NA,TRBV5-6,TRBJ1-2,NA,TGTGCCAGCAGCTTGGCCACAGGCGTTACCTATGGCTACACCTTC,CASSLATGVTYGYTF
many,TRBV12-3/TRBV12-4,TRBJ1-1,NA,TGTGCCAGCAGTTTCATACAGGGTGGAGCTTTCTTT,CASSFIQGGAFF
NA,TRBV12-3/TRBV12-4,TRBJ2-1,NA,TGTGCCAGCAGTTTAGGGACTACCTACAATGAGCAGTTCTTC,CASSLGTTYNEQFF
few,TRBV28,TRBJ1-1,NA,TGTGCCACTACCGGGACCCAGAACACTGAAGCTTTCTTT,CATTGTQNTEAFF
many,TRBV6-5,TRBJ1-2,NA,TGTGCCAGCAGTTACTCGAGGGGGGCCTATGGCTACACCTTC,CASSYSRGAYGYTF
NA,TRBV6-2/TRBV6-3,TRBJ2-2,NA,TGTGCCAGCAGTTACTCGCACCGTCCAGACAGACGGAACACCGGGGAGCTGTTTTTT,CASSYSHRPDRRNTGELFF
many,TRBV12-5,TRBJ2-1,NA,TGTGCTAGTGGTTTGGAAACTGAGCAGTTCTTC,CASGLETEQFF
few,TRBV7-9,TRBJ2-3,TRBD2,TGTGCCAGCAGCTTGGCGGGGGTCACAGATACGCAGTATTTT,CASSLAGVTDTQYF
few,TRBV5-8,TRBJ1-1,NA,TGTGCCAGCAGCTTACCCGGGCGTAACACTGAAGCTTTCTTT,CASSLPGRNTEAFF
many,TRBV27,TRBJ1-5,NA,TGTGCCAGCAGACTCCAAAGGGGGAGCAATCAGCCCCAGCATTTT,CASRLQRGSNQPQHF
NA,TRBV2,TRBJ2-2,NA,TGTGCCAGCAGTACTGAGGCGAACACCGGGGAGCTGTTTTTT,CASSTEANTGELFF
few,TRBV6-6,TRBJ2-1,TRBD2,TGTGCCAGCAGCTCTAAGCGGGGGGGCTCCTACAATGAGCAGTTCTTC,CASSSKRGGSYNEQFF
many,TRBV28,TRBJ2-5,NA,TGTGCCAGCTCTTTCCTCGGGCTCCTTCAAGAGACCCAGTACTTC,CASSFLGLLQETQYF
many,TRBV6-6,TRBJ2-7,NA,TGTGCGACACTTGGACTTGCGATGGGGGAGCAGTACTTC,CATLGLAMGEQYF
NA,TRBV6-6,TRBJ2-3,NA,TGTGCCAGCAGAAACGAGGGGGGGAGCACAGATACGCAGTATTTT,CASRNEGGSTDTQYF
many,TRBV6-2/TRBV6-3,TRBJ2-5,NA,TGTGCCAGCACTAATCCGGCGGAGACCCAGTACTTC,CASTNPAETQYF
many,TRBV29-1,TRBJ1-2,TRBD1,TGCAGCGTAACCAGGGGGCGAGGCTACACCTTC,CSVTRGRGYTF
many,TRBV12-3/TRBV12-4,TRBJ2-1,TRBD2,TGTGCCACCGGGACTAGCGGGAGGTTAGGGCAGTTCTTC,CATGTSGRLGQFF
NA,TRBV7-3,TRBJ2-7,TRBD1,TGTGCCAGCAGCTTAAAACCGACAGGGGGCTACGAGCAGTACTTC,CASSLKPTGGYEQYF
many,TRBV28,TRBJ2-7,TRBD1,TGTGCCAGCAGTTACGACAGGGGGCGAAGCGAGCAGTACTTC,CASSYDRGRSEQYF
many,TRBV29-1,TRBJ2-1,NA,TGCAGCGCACCGGGACATACCTACAATGAGCAGTTCTTC,CSAPGHTYNEQFF
few,TRBV6-2/TRBV6-3,TRBJ2-6,NA,TGTGCCAGCGAGTTAAAGGGGCTCGGCTCTGGGGCCAACGTCCTGACTTTC,CASELKGLGSGANVLTF
few,TRBV4-3,TRBJ2-1,NA,TGCGCCAGCAGCCCCAATTCTCCAGAGGCGTCCTACAATGAGCAGTTCTTC,CASSPNSPEASYNEQFF
few,TRBV11-1,TRBJ2-1,TRBD2,TGTGCCAGCAGCTTAATCGGGCTAGCGGGGGGAAGCTCCTACAATGAGCAGTTCTTC,CASSLIGLAGGSSYNEQFF
NA,TRBV5-1,TRBJ2-1,TRBD2,TGCGCCAGCAGCTTGGTTCTAGCGGGCATCGATGAGCAGTTCTTC,CASSLVLAGIDEQFF
few,TRBV7-2,TRBJ1-2,TRBD1,TGTGCCAGCAGCCGGGACAGGGGGTATGATGGCTACACCTTC,CASSRDRGYDGYTF
few,TRBV11-2,TRBJ1-1,NA,TGTGCCAGCAGCTTAGGTATAGTTACGAACACTGAAGCTTTCTTT,CASSLGIVTNTEAFF
NA,TRBV29-1,TRBJ1-4,NA,TGCAGCGTTGACTGGGGTGAAAAACTGTTTTTT,CSVDWGEKLFF
NA,TRBV2,TRBJ2-3,TRBD2,TGTGCCAGCGCCCAAGGACTAGCGGGGACAGATACGCAGTATTTT,CASAQGLAGTDTQYF
NA,TRBV7-9,TRBJ1-1,NA,TGTGCCAGCAGCCTGGCGGGGACCCCGGACACTGAAGCTTTCTTT,CASSLAGTPDTEAFF
many,TRBV7-2,TRBJ1-5,NA,TGTGCCAGCACCGTGGACGGCTACAATCAGCCCCAGCATTTT,CASTVDGYNQPQHF
NA,TRBV20-1,TRBJ2-3,TRBD2,TGCAGTGCTAGTGCGGCGGGAGCGTATACGCAGTATTTT,CSASAAGAYTQYF
NA,TRBV7-7,TRBJ2-7,TRBD2,TGTGCTAGCAGCCCAGACGGGACTACCTCCTACGAGCAGTACTTC,CASSPDGTTSYEQYF
many,TRBV9,TRBJ1-2,NA,TGTGCCAGCAGCGTAGGGCAGTATGATGGCTACACCTTC,CASSVGQYDGYTF
many,TRBV10-3,TRBJ1-2,NA,TGTGCCATTTCCTGGGAGTACGGCTACACCTTC,CAISWEYGYTF